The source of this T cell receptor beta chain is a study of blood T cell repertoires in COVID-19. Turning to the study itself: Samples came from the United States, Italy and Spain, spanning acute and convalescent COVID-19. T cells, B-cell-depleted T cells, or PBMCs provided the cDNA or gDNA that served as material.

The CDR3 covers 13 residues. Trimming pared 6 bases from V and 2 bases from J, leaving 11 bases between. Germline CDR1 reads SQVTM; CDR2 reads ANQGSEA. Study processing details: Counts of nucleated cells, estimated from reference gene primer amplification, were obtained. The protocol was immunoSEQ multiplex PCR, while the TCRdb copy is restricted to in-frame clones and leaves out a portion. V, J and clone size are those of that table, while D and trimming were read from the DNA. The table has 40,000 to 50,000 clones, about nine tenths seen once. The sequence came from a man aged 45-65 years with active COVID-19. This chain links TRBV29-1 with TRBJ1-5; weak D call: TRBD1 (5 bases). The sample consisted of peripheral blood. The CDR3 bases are TGCAGCGTGGGACGGGAGGGCAATCAGCCCCAGCATTTT. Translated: CSVGREGNQPQHF.